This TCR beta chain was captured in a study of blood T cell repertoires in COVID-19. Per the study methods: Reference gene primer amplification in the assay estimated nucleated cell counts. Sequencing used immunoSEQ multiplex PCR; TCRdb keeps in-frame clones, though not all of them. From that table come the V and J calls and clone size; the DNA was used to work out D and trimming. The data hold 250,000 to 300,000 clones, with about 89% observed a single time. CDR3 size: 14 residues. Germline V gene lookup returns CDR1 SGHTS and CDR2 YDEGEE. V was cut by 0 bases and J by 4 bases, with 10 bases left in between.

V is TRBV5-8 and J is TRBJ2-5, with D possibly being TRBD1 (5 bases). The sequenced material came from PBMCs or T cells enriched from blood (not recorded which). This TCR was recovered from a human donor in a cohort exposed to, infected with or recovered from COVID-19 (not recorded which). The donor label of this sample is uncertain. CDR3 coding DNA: TGTGCCAGCAGCTTGGAAGGGGCTCTAGAGACCCAGTACTTC. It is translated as CASSLEGALETQYF.